This T cell receptor (beta chain) was profiled in a study of cytomegalovirus exposure and HLA in healthy donors. Points from the study as a whole: Researchers reported from a later analysis that most CMV-associated TCR beta chains appeared HLA-restricted.

Primers: 60 Vbeta forward and 13 Jbeta reverse. Sequencing used immunoSEQ multiplex PCR; TCRdb keeps in-frame clones, though not all of them. The sample includes 130,000 to 150,000 clones, around 78% of them seen just once. Each donor's status was that of a healthy bone marrow donor. The CDR3 runs 12 residues. Germline V CDR1 and CDR2: SGDLS, YYNGEE. V lost 4 bases and J lost 7, with 9 bases in between. Remarks on this clone: The antigen remains undetermined.

This TCR came from a male donor in good health and CMV-seronegative. The source material was PBMCs. This chain uses TRBV9 with TRBJ2-1, with D possibly being TRBD2 (5 bases). CDR3: CASSLSENEQFF. The CDR3 DNA reads as TGTGCCAGCAGCCTTAGCGAGAATGAGCAGTTCTTC. Together with reference TRBV9 and TRBJ2-1, the CDR3 gives the full variable domain: DSGVTQTPKHLITATGQRVTLRCSPRSGDLSVYWYQQSLDQGLQFLIQYYNGEERAKGNILERFSAQQFPDLHSELNLSSLELGDSALYFCASSLSENEQFFGPGTRLTVL.